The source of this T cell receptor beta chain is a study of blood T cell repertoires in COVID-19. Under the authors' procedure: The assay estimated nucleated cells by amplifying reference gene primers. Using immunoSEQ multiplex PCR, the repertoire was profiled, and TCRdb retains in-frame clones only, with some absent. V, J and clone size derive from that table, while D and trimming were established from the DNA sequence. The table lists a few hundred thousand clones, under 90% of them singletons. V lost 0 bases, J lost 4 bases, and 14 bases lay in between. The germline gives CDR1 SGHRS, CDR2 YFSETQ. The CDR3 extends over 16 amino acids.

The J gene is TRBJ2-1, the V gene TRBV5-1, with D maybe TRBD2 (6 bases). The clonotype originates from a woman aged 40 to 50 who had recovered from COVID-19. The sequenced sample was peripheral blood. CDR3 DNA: TGCGCCAGCAGCTTGGCTGGGCCTAGCGATTACAATGAGCAGTTCTTC. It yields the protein CASSLAGPSDYNEQFF.